The subject of this entry is one T cell receptor (beta chain). Cohorts were assigned according to the clinical history that participants reported. The data stem from a study of blood T cell repertoires in COVID-19. Profiling relied on immunoSEQ multiplex PCR, and the TCRdb table lists in-frame clones only, not all of them. The sample yields around 290,000 clones, more than 70% seen once. The receptor's source is a woman aged 60 to 75 in a cohort exposed to, infected with or recovered from COVID-19 (not recorded which). Sequenced input: PBMCs or T cells enriched from blood (not recorded which).

CDR3 DNA sequence: TGTGCCAGCAGCTCCCGACTAGCGGGATGGGGAGATACGCAGTATTTT. Its protein product is CASSSRLAGWGDTQYF. V usage is TRBV7-9 and J usage is TRBJ2-3, with TRBD2 identical over 11 bases. CDR1 is SEHNR and CDR2 is FQNEAQ in the germline V gene (reference sequence). The CDR3 loop spans 16 amino acids. Germline trimming cut 4 bases from V and 5 bases from J; bases unmatched to any gene: 8.